This TCR beta chain was obtained from a study of blood T cell repertoires in COVID-19. The V gene's germline CDR1 is ENHRY and CDR2 SYGVKD. V shed 8 bases and J 0 bases; nucleotides not matched to a gene: 3. The CDR3 contains 14 residues. This clone has just one count. The data were produced by immunoSEQ multiplex PCR, yet TCRdb's version contains in-frame clones alone and is incomplete. The sample has around 94,000 clones, around four fifths seen once. Sequences were obtained from peripheral blood. This chain links TRBV10-3 with TRBJ2-7; 11 bases map to TRBD1. The clonotype was recovered from a man aged 50 or older with acute or convalescent COVID-19. CDR3 protein: CAILGTGGSYEQYF. The CDR3 DNA sequence: TGTGCCATCCTCGGGACAGGGGGCTCCTACGAGCAGTACTTC.